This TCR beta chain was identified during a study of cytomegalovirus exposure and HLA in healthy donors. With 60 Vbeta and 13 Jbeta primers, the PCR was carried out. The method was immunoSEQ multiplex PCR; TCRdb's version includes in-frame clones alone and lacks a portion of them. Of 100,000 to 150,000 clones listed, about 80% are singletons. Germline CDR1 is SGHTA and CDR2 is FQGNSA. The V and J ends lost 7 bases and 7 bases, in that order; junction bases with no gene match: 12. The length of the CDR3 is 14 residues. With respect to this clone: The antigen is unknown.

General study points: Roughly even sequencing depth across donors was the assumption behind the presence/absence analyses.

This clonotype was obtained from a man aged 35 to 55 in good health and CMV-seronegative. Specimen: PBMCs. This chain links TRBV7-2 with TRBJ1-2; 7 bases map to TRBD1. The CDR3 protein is CASTNQGGGFGYTF. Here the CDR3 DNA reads TGTGCCAGCACTAACCAGGGGGGAGGTTTTGGCTACACCTTC.